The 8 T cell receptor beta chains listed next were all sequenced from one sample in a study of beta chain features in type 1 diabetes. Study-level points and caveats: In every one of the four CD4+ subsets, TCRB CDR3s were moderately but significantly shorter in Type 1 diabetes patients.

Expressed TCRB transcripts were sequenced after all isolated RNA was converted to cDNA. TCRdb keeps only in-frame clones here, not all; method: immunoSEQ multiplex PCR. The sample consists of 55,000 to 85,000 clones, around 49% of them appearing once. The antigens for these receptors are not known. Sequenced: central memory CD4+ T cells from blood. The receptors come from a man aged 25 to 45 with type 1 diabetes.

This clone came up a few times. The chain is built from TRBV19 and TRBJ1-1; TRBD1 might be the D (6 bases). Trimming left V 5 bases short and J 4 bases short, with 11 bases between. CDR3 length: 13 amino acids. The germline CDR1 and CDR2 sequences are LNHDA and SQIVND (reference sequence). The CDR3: CASSREGGTEAFF. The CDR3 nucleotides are TGTGCCAGTAGTCGGGAGGGGGGCACTGAAGCTTTCTTT.

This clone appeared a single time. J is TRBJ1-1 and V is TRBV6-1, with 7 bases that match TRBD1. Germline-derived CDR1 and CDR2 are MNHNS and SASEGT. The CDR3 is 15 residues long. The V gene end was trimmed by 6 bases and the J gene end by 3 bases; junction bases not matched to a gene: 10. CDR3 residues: CASRPGQTEHTEAFF. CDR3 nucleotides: TGTGCCAGCAGGCCGGGACAGACAGAGCACACTGAAGCTTTCTTT.

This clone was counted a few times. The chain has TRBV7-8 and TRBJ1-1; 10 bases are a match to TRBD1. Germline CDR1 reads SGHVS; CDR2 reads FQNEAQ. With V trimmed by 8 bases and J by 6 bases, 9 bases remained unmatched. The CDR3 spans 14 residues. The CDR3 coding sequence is TGTGCCAGCCTAACCGGGGACAGGGGCGCTGAAGCTTTCTTT. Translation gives CASLTGDRGAEAFF.

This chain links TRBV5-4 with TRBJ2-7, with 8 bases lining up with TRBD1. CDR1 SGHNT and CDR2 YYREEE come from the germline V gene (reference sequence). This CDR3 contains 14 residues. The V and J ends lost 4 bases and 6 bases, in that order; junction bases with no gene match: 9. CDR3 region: CASSADRGWGEQYF. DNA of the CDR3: TGTGCCAGCAGCGCCGACAGGGGATGGGGCGAGCAGTACTTC.

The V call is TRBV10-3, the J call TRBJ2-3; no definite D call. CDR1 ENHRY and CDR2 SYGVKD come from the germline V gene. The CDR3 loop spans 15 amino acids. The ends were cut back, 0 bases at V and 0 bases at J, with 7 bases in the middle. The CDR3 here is CAISESLLSTDTQYF. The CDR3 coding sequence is TGTGCCATCAGTGAGTCGCTGCTAAGCACAGATACGCAGTATTTT.

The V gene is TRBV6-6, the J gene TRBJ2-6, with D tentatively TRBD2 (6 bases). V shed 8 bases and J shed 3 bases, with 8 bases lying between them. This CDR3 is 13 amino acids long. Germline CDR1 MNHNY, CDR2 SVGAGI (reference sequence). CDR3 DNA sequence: TGTGCCAGCGGGGGGTTTGGGGCCAACGTCCTGACTTTC. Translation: CASGGFGANVLTF.

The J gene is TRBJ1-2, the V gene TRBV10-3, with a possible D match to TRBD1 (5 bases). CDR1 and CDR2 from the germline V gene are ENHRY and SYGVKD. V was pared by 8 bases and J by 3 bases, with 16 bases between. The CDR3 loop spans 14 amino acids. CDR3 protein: CAIGGLGGDYGYTF. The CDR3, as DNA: TGTGCCATCGGGGGATTGGGGGGGGACTATGGCTACACCTTC.

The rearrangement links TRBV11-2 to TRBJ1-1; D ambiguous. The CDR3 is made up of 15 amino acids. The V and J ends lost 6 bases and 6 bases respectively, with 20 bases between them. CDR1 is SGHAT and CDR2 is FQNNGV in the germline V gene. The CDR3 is CASRLREGVGAEAFF. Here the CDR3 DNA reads TGTGCCAGCAGGCTGAGGGAGGGTGTCGGGGCTGAAGCTTTCTTT.